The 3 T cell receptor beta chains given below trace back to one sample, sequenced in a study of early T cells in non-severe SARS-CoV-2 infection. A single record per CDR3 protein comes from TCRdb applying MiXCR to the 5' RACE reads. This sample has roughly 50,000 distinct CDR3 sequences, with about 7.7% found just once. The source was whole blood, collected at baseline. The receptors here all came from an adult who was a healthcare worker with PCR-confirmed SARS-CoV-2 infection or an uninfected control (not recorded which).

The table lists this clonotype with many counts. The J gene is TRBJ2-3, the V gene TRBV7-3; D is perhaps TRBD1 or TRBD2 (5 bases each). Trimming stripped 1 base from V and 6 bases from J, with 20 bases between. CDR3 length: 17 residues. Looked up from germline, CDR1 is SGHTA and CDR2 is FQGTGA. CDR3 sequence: CASSLNAAGSVRDTQYF. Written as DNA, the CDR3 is TGTGCCAGCAGCTTAAATGCTGCAGGGAGCGTGCGGGATACGCAGTATTTT.

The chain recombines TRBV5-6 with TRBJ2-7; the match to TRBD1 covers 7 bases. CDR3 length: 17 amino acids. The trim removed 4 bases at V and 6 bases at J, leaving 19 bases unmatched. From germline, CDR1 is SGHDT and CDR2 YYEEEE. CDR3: CASSLRPGTAEVFEQYF. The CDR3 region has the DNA TGTGCCAGCAGCCTGCGTCCCGGGACAGCCGAGGTCTTCGAGCAGTACTTC.

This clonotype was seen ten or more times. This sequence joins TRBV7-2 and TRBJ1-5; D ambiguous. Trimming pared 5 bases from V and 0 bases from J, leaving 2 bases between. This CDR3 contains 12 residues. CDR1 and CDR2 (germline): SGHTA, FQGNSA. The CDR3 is CASSRSNQPQHF. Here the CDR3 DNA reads TGTGCCAGCAGCCGTAGCAATCAGCCCCAGCATTTT.